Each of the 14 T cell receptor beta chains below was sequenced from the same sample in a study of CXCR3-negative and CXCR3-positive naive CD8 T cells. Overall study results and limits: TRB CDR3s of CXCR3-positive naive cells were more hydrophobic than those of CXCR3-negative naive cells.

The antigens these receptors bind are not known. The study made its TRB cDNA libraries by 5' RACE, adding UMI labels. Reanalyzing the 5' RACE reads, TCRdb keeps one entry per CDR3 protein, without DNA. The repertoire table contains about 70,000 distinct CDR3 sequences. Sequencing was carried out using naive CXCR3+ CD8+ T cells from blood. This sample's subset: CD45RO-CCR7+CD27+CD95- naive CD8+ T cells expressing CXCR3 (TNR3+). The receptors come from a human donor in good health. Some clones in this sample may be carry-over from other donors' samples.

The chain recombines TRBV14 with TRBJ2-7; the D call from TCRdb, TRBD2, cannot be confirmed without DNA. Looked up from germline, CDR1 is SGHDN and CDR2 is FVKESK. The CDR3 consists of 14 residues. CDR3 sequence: CASSHGDERYEQYF.

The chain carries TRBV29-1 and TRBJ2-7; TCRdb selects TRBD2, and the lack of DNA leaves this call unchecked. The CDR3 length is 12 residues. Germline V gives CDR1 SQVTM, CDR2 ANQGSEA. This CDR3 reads CSVVVGPNEQYF.

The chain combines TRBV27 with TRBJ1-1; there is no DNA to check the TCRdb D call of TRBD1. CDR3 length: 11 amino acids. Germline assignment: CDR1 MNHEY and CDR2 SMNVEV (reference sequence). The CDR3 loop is CASIGGLEAFF.

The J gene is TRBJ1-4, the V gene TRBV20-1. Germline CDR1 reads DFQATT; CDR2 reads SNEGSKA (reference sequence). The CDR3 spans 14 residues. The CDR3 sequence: CSARDGRFSEKLFF.

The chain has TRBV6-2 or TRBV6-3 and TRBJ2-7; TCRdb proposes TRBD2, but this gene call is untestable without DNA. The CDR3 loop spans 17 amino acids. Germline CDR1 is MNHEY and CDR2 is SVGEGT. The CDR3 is CASSYASEGLISYEQYF.

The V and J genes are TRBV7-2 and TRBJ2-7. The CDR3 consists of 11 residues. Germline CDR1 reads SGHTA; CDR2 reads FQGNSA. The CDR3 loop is CASSLVYEQYF.

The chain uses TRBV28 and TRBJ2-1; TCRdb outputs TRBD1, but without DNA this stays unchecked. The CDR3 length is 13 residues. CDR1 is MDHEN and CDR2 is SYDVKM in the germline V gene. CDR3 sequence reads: CASPSRDANEQFF.

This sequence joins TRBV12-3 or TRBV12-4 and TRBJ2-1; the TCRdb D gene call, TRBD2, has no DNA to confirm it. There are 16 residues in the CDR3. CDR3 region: CASSEIRLAGVDEQFF.

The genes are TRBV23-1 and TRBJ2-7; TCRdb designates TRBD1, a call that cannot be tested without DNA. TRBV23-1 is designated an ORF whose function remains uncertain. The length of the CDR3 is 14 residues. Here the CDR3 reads CASSQRQGSYEQYF.

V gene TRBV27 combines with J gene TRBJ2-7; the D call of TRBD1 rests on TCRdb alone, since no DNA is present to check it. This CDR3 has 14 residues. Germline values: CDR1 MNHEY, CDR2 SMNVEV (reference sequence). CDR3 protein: CASSFSRVLYEQYF.

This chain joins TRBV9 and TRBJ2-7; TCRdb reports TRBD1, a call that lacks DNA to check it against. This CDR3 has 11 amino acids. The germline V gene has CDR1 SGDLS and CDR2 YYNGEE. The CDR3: CASSAGGEQYF. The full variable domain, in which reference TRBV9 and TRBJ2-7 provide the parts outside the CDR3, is DSGVTQTPKHLITATGQRVTLRCSPRSGDLSVYWYQQSLDQGLQFLIQYYNGEERAKGNILERFSAQQFPDLHSELNLSSLELGDSALYFCASSAGGEQYFGPGTRLTVT.

The CDR3 region is CASSWGNLYEQYF. The rearrangement links TRBV14 to TRBJ2-7. The CDR3 covers 13 residues. Germline CDR1 is SGHDN and CDR2 is FVKESK.

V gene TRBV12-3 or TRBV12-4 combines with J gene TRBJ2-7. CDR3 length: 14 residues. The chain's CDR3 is CASTAGETLYEQYF.

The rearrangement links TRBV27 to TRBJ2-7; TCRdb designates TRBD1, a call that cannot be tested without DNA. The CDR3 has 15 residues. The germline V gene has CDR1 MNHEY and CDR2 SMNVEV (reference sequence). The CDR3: CASSLPGQGAHEQYF.